The 17 T cell receptor beta chains below were found in one sample sequenced in a study of blood T cell repertoires in COVID-19. Profiling relied on immunoSEQ multiplex PCR, and the TCRdb table lists in-frame clones only, not all of them. The table has tens of thousands of clones, 87% seen once; the top ten hold 35% to 50%. The material sequenced was peripheral blood. Every receptor here comes from a human donor in a cohort sampled during active COVID-19.

The chain has TRBV28 and TRBJ2-3, with 13 nucleotides matching TRBD2. The germline CDR1 and CDR2 sequences are MDHEN and SYDVKM. This CDR3 comprises 17 residues. J gave up 5 bases and V 2 bases, and 7 bases lay outside the gene matches. CDR3 in DNA: TGTGCCAGCAGTTTACTGGGACTAGCGGGGCTAGGAGATACGCAGTATTTT. Its protein product is CASSLLGLAGLGDTQYF.

This clone has only one observation. V is TRBV11-2 and J is TRBJ1-2; D is unclear. V was trimmed by 6 bases and J by 5 bases, leaving 13 bases between them. The CDR3 has 13 amino acids. Germline assignment: CDR1 SGHAT and CDR2 FQNNGV. CDR3 sequence: CASRRLEEYGYTF. CDR3 bases: TGTGCCAGCAGGAGATTGGAGGAGTATGGCTACACCTTC.

The J gene is TRBJ2-3, the V gene TRBV7-2, with D perhaps matching TRBD1 (5 bases). Trimming left V 3 bases short and J 4 bases short, with 8 bases between. CDR1 is SGHTA and CDR2 is FQGNSA in the germline V gene. There are 13 residues in the CDR3. The CDR3 region has the DNA TGTGCCAGCAGCTTTGGGGCTGCAGATACGCAGTATTTT. Its translation: CASSFGAADTQYF.

V usage is TRBV5-1 and J usage is TRBJ2-7; 8 positions match TRBD1. Germline V gives CDR1 SGHRS, CDR2 YFSETQ. The length of the CDR3 is 15 residues. V lost 4 bases and J lost 4; bases outside the gene matches: 10. Written as DNA, the CDR3 is TGCGCCAGCAGCGGAGGGACAGGCCCCTTGTACGAGCAGTACTTC. The encoded protein is CASSGGTGPLYEQYF.

This chain joins TRBV3-1 (or the pseudogene TRBV3-2) and TRBJ2-6; D call uncertain. Trimming removed 4 bases at V and 2 bases at J, with 6 bases between. The V gene's germline CDR1 is LGHDT and CDR2 YNNKEL (reference sequence). The CDR3 contains 14 residues. The CDR3 DNA follows: TGTGCCAGCAGCCGGGCGCCTGGGGCCAACGTCCTGACTTTC. It specifies CASSRAPGANVLTF.

This CDR3 reads CATSRGTGGTKAEAFF. DNA of the CDR3: TGTGCCACCAGCAGGGGGACAGGGGGCACGAAGGCTGAAGCTTTCTTT. The chain recombines TRBV15 with TRBJ1-1; 12 nucleotides match TRBD1. J lost 6 bases, V lost 3 bases, and 8 bases had no gene match. The CDR3 consists of 16 residues. In germline, CDR1 is LNHNV, CDR2 YYDKDF (reference sequence).

This clone showed up just a few times. The chain couples TRBV15 to TRBJ2-7, with TRBD2 as a possible D gene (5 bases). Germline values: CDR1 LNHNV, CDR2 YYDKDF (reference sequence). V lost 0 bases and J lost 6, with 9 bases in between. The CDR3 extends over 13 amino acids. CDR3 amino acids: CATSRDLEGEQYF. In DNA form, the CDR3 reads TGTGCCACCAGCAGAGATTTAGAGGGCGAGCAGTACTTC.

The chain employs TRBV5-1 and TRBJ1-6, with a tentative D call TRBD1 (5 bases). The germline V and J ends were trimmed by 4 bases and 2 bases, with 10 bases remaining between them. The CDR3 runs to 15 residues. Germline V gene sequence: CDR1 SGHRS, CDR2 YFSETQ. This chain's CDR3 is CASSTTGPYNSPLHF. The CDR3 DNA reads as TGCGCCAGCAGCACCACAGGTCCCTATAATTCACCCCTCCACTTT.

This chain connects TRBV27 to TRBJ1-1; a weak D match, TRBD1 (6 bases). The germline V gene encodes CDR1 MNHEY and CDR2 SMNVEV (reference sequence). The CDR3 length is 12 residues. V shed 4 bases and J shed 8 bases, with 11 bases lying between them. The DNA of the CDR3 is TGTGCCAGCAGTTCAACAGGACAGGAAGCTTTCTTT. Translation: CASSSTGQEAFF.

The chain recombines TRBV28 with TRBJ1-2; D is perhaps TRBD1 (5 bases). Germline V gene data show CDR1 as MDHEN and CDR2 as SYDVKM. Trimming removed 3 bases at V and 0 bases at J, with 17 bases between. The length of the CDR3 is 17 residues. CDR3 amino acids: CASSLTPDSRSNYGYTF. In nucleotides, the CDR3 is TGTGCCAGCAGTTTGACCCCAGACAGTCGGTCTAACTATGGCTACACCTTC.

The chain has TRBV7-9 and TRBJ1-4; 11 bases map to TRBD1. CDR3 length equals 16 residues. CDR1 is SEHNR and CDR2 is FQNEAQ in the germline V gene (reference sequence). V gave up 5 bases and J gave up 7 bases; unmatched junction bases: 9. In DNA, the CDR3 is TGTGCCAGCAGCACACGGACAGGGGGCCGGGGTGAAAAACTGTTTTTT. Its translation is CASSTRTGGRGEKLFF.

This clone occurred once. In DNA, the CDR3 is TGTGCCAGCAGCGGGGACAGGGTTTATTTATCTGGGGCCAACGTCCTGACTTTC. It is translated as CASSGDRVYLSGANVLTF. J is TRBJ2-6 and V is TRBV9; TRBD1 matches at 9 bases. Germline CDR1 reads SGDLS; CDR2 reads YYNGEE. The CDR3 runs 18 residues. V was clipped by 3 bases and J by 1 base; unmatched bases: 8.

V is TRBV5-6 and J is TRBJ1-6; D call uncertain. The CDR3 totals 15 residues. V dropped 6 bases and J dropped 4 bases, with 14 bases sitting between them. Germline loops: CDR1 SGHDT, CDR2 YYEEEE. The CDR3 DNA sequence: TGTGCCAGCACCCCGGGGTACGGGTATAATTCACCCCTCCACTTT. Encoded protein: CASTPGYGYNSPLHF.

V gene TRBV4-1 combines with J gene TRBJ2-7, with TRBD1 matching over 7 bases. The ends lost 0 bases at V and 3 bases at J; junction bases unmatched: 2. This CDR3 region has 14 residues. Germline CDR1 reads MGHRA; CDR2 reads YSYEKL. Here the CDR3 reads CASSQEYRGYEQYF. The DNA of the CDR3 is TGCGCCAGCAGCCAAGAATACAGGGGCTACGAGCAGTACTTC.

The rearrangement links TRBV11-2 to TRBJ2-5; 7 nucleotides line up with TRBD1. Looked up from germline, CDR1 is SGHAT and CDR2 is FQNNGV. The CDR3 sequence is 15 residues long. The junction had 12 bases not matched to a gene; V was cut back by 6 bases and J by 5 bases. The CDR3 nucleotides read TGTGCCAGCAGGGAAGGACAGGCCGCGGTGGAGACCCAGTACTTC. It encodes CASREGQAAVETQYF.

This clone was observed a single time. The V and J genes are TRBV7-2 and TRBJ2-3; TRBD2 agrees at 8 bases. V lost 8 bases and J lost 2; bases outside the gene matches: 9. The CDR3 runs 15 residues. CDR1 and CDR2 (germline): SGHTA, FQGNSA. The CDR3, as DNA: TGTGCCAGCGCCGGCGGGGGGTTACTCACAGATACGCAGTATTTT. It translates to CASAGGGLLTDTQYF. Filled out from reference TRBV7-2 and TRBJ2-3, the complete variable domain reads GAGVSQSPSNKVTEKGKDVELRCDPISGHTALYWYRQSLGQGLEFLIYFQGNSAPDKSGLPSDRFSAERTGGSVSTLTIQRTQQEDSAVYLCASAGGGLLTDTQYFGPGTRLTVL.

This clone showed up just a few times. The J gene is TRBJ1-2, the V gene TRBV18; D unclear. Trimming cost V 3 bases and J 4 bases, with 12 bases left between them. CDR1 KGHSH and CDR2 LQKENI come from the germline V gene. The CDR3 consists of 14 residues. The CDR3 bases are TGTGCCAGCTCACCGGGCAGTCAAGCCTATGGCTACACCTTC. Translating gives CASSPGSQAYGYTF. The whole variable domain, filled in from reference TRBV18 and TRBJ1-2, reads NAGVMQNPRHLVRRRGQEARLRCSPMKGHSHVYWYRQLPEEGLKFMVYLQKENIIDESGMPKERFSAEFPKEGPSILRIQQVVRGDSAAYFCASSPGSQAYGYTFGSGTRLTVV.